The next 28 T cell receptor beta chains were all read from a single sample in a study. TCRdb reprocessed the 5' RACE reads via MiXCR and lists one record per CDR3 protein. The sample has about 32,000 distinct CDR3 sequences, around 22% seen once; the top ten hold 4.3%. Sequencing was done on a sample of memory CD4+ T cells sorted from blood. The subset: memory CD4+ T cells, CD4+CD45RO+CD25-. These receptors were taken from a female donor with breast cancer.

Many counts were recorded for this clonotype. The chain recombines TRBV7-9 with TRBJ2-3; 7 positions match TRBD2. J lost 1 base, V lost 5 bases, and 12 bases had no gene match. Per the germline V gene, CDR1 is SEHNR and CDR2 is FQNEAQ (reference sequence). The CDR3 is 17 amino acids. In nucleotides, the CDR3 is TGTGCCAGCAGCCTCTTGACCTCTGCGGGGGGCACAGATACGCAGTATTTT. It specifies CASSLLTSAGGTDTQYF.

This clonotype has ten or more counts. V usage is TRBV4-2 and J usage is TRBJ2-7; 8 bases are shared with TRBD1. The V gene's germline CDR1 is LGHNA and CDR2 YNFKEQ. V was pared by 0 bases and J by 2 bases, with 3 bases of the junction left unmatched. The CDR3 is 15 amino acids. The CDR3 region is CASSQDRTGPYEQYF. The CDR3 DNA is TGTGCCAGCAGCCAAGACCGGACAGGGCCCTACGAGCAGTACTTC.

In its sample, this clonotype is medium-sized. The chain links TRBV20-1 to TRBJ2-5, with D possibly being TRBD2 (6 bases). V lost 2 bases and J 5 bases, leaving 9 bases between the germline ends. CDR3 length equals 12 residues. CDR1 is DFQATT, CDR2 SNEGSKA, per germline (reference sequence). The DNA for the CDR3 is TGCAGTGCTAGATCGGGGGAGGAGACCCAGTACTTC. Amino acids: CSARSGEETQYF.

A remark on this clonotype: Germline and junction disagree at one end, which may indicate a read error. This chain joins TRBV10-3 and TRBJ2-6; possibly TRBD2 for D (5 bases). Germline V lookup: CDR1 ENHRY, CDR2 SYGVKD. CDR3 size: 12 residues. CDR3 in amino acids: CASRTGANVLTF. CDR3 sequence (DNA): TGTGCCTCAAGGACTGGTGCCAACGTCCTGACTTTC.

V usage is TRBV6-2 or TRBV6-3 and J usage is TRBJ2-5, with D possibly being TRBD1 (5 bases). V was pared by 10 bases and J by 2 bases, with 23 bases between. This CDR3 comprises 16 residues. Germline V gene lookup returns CDR1 MNHEY and CDR2 SVGEGT. The CDR3 DNA reads TGTGCCACCACTAAGGCCCGACAGTTCAGGCAAGAGACCCAGTACTTC. This codes for CATTKARQFRQETQYF.

This clonotype has just a few counts. The chain has TRBV9 and TRBJ2-7, with D perhaps given as TRBD1 or TRBD2 (5 bases each). Trimming took 3 bases from V and 6 from J, leaving 13 bases between them. Per the germline V gene, CDR1 is SGDLS and CDR2 is YYNGEE. The CDR3 has 13 amino acids. The CDR3 is CASSGTGPGEQYF. CDR3 sequence (DNA): TGTGCCAGCAGCGGGACGGGGCCTGGCGAGCAGTACTTC.

This clonotype was counted at least ten times. CDR3 in DNA: TGTGCCAGCAGCTTAGTGCAGGAACGCACAGATACGCAGTATTTT. Translation gives CASSLVQERTDTQYF. V gene TRBV7-2 combines with J gene TRBJ2-3; no clear D gene. CDR1 and CDR2 from the germline V gene are SGHTA and FQGNSA. This CDR3 has 15 residues. V gave up 1 base and J gave up 1 base, with 9 bases separating them.

This clonotype has a count of ten or more. For the CDR3, the DNA is TGTGCCAGCAGCTCTAGGAGCGGAAATGAGCAGTTCTTC. This codes for CASSSRSGNEQFF. V gene TRBV7-6 combines with J gene TRBJ2-1; the D gene is possibly TRBD2 (5 bases). From germline, CDR1 is SGHVS and CDR2 FNYEAQ. The germline V and J ends were trimmed by 4 bases and 7 bases, with 11 bases remaining between them. This CDR3 comprises 13 residues.

V gene TRBV28 combines with J gene TRBJ2-1; 11 bases agree with TRBD2. With 7 bases clipped from V and 3 bases from J, the junction kept 5 bases outside the gene matches. The CDR3 length is 15 residues. Per germline, CDR1 MDHEN and CDR2 SYDVKM. The CDR3 reads CASNPLAGVYNEQFF. Here the CDR3 DNA reads TGTGCCAGCAACCCACTAGCGGGAGTCTACAATGAGCAGTTCTTC.

This clonotype has ten or more counts. This chain uses TRBV27 with TRBJ1-2, with a weak D call TRBD1 (6 bases). CDR1 and CDR2 from the germline V gene are MNHEY and SMNVEV (reference sequence). This CDR3 has 15 amino acids. Trimming stripped 6 bases from V and 4 bases from J, with 18 bases between. The CDR3 loop reads CASSVTGTSVYGYTF. The DNA of the CDR3 is TGTGCCAGCAGCGTCACCGGGACATCAGTCTATGGCTACACCTTC.

The chain has TRBV6-5 and TRBJ1-6, with unresolved D. V dropped 7 bases and J dropped 5 bases, with 9 bases sitting between them. The germline V gene has CDR1 MNHEY and CDR2 SVGAGI. This CDR3 contains 13 residues. In nucleotides, the CDR3 is TGTGCCAGCATGTGGCGGAATAATTCACCCCTCCACTTT. Protein: CASMWRNNSPLHF.

This clonotype was counted a few times. The V and J genes are TRBV7-8 and TRBJ1-2; maybe TRBD1 (5 bases). The germline V and J ends were trimmed by 1 base and 7 bases, with 7 bases remaining between them. Germline CDR1 reads SGHVS; CDR2 reads FQNEAQ. The CDR3 is made up of 12 amino acids. CDR3 sequence (DNA): TGTGCCAGCAGCTTAGAAGGGACTGGCTACACCTTC. Amino acids: CASSLEGTGYTF.

The V call is TRBV20-1, the J call TRBJ1-6; TRBD1 matches at 8 bases. The CDR3 contains 14 residues. J lost 5 bases, V lost 5 bases, and 5 bases had no gene match. Germline CDR1 and CDR2: DFQATT and SNEGSKA (reference sequence). CDR3 in amino acids: CSAPRGRDNSPLHF. The CDR3 DNA reads TGCAGTGCTCCCAGGGGGCGCGATAATTCACCCCTCCACTTT.

The chain joins TRBV9 to TRBJ1-2; unclear D gene. The CDR3 has 14 residues. CDR1 SGDLS and CDR2 YYNGEE come from the germline V gene. V was cut by 5 bases and J by 2 bases, with 13 bases left in between. The DNA for the CDR3 is TGTGCCAGCAGTGGCAGTATCCTCAACTATGGCTACACCTTC. This sequence encodes CASSGSILNYGYTF. Supplemented by reference TRBV9 and TRBJ1-2, the full variable domain reads DSGVTQTPKHLITATGQRVTLRCSPRSGDLSVYWYQQSLDQGLQFLIQYYNGEERAKGNILERFSAQQFPDLHSELNLSSLELGDSALYFCASSGSILNYGYTFGSGTRLTVV.

There are a few counts of this clonotype. The rearrangement uses TRBV7-9 and TRBJ2-1; unclear D gene. The V end lost 1 base, the J end lost 4 bases, and 8 bases lay between the germline ends. The germline gives CDR1 SEHNR, CDR2 FQNEAQ (reference sequence). CDR3 length: 14 residues. The CDR3: CASSLERVYNEQFF. CDR3 sequence (DNA): TGTGCCAGCAGCTTAGAAAGGGTGTACAATGAGCAGTTCTTC.

This chain links TRBV20-1 with TRBJ2-7; no clear D. This CDR3 region has 12 residues. Germline V gene data show CDR1 as DFQATT and CDR2 as SNEGSKA (reference sequence). V lost 5 bases to trimming and J lost 2 bases, with 10 bases between them. The CDR3 protein is CSASIGTYEQYF. DNA of the CDR3: TGCAGTGCTTCCATCGGTACCTACGAGCAGTACTTC.

This clonotype was detected many times. V gene TRBV28 combines with J gene TRBJ2-7, with a possible D match to TRBD1 (5 bases). Germline V gene data show CDR1 as MDHEN and CDR2 as SYDVKM. V was trimmed by 3 bases and J by 1 base, leaving 13 bases between them. This CDR3 contains 15 residues. The CDR3 DNA is TGTGCCAGCAGTTTTAGGGGTTTGGATTCCTACGAGCAGTACTTC. Protein product: CASSFRGLDSYEQYF. Using reference TRBV28 and TRBJ2-7 for the parts outside the CDR3, the full variable domain is DVKVTQSSRYLVKRTGEKVFLECVQDMDHENMFWYRQDPGLGLRLIYFSYDVKMKEKGDIPEGYSVSREKKERFSLILESASTNQTSMYLCASSFRGLDSYEQYFGPGTRLTVT.

V usage is TRBV15 and J usage is TRBJ1-2, with D possibly being TRBD1 (5 bases). The V end lost 7 bases, the J end lost 6 bases, and 15 bases lay between the germline ends. The CDR3 spans 13 residues. In germline, CDR1 is LNHNV, CDR2 YYDKDF (reference sequence). The CDR3 nucleotides are TGTGCCACCATCCCAAGAAGCAGGGATGGCTACACCTTC. Translation gives CATIPRSRDGYTF.

On this clonotype: A much bigger clone sits one base away, suggesting this may be a read error. The chain is built from TRBV9 and TRBJ2-2; TRBD1 might be the D (7 bases). The germline CDR1 and CDR2 sequences are SGDLS and YYNGEE. The CDR3 has 16 residues. CDR3: CASNPRTGANTGGLFF. DNA of the CDR3: TGTGCCAGCAACCCTCGTACAGGGGCGAACACCGGGGGGCTGTTTTTT.

To note about this clonotype: One end of the junction varies from germline; a read error may be responsible. V usage is TRBV6-2 or TRBV6-3 and J usage is TRBJ2-3; 7 nucleotides line up with TRBD1. CDR1 MNHEY and CDR2 SVGEGT come from the germline V gene. The CDR3 sequence is 14 residues long. This CDR3 is CASRVQGITDTQYF. Here the CDR3 DNA reads TGTGCCAGCAGGGTACAGGGGATCACAGATACGCAGTACTTT.

This clonotype was recorded many times. V and J are TRBV15 and TRBJ2-1; D is perhaps TRBD2 (6 bases). V was cut by 4 bases and J by 7 bases, with 14 bases left in between. Germline V gene sequence: CDR1 LNHNV, CDR2 YYDKDF (reference sequence). The CDR3 covers 14 residues. The CDR3 DNA reads TGTGCCACCAGCACCTATAGCGGACTGAATGAGCAGTTCTTC. This codes for CATSTYSGLNEQFF. The full variable domain, rest sourced from reference TRBV15 and TRBJ2-1, is DAMVIQNPRYQVTQFGKPVTLSCSQTLNHNVMYWYQQKSSQAPKLLFHYYDKDFNNEADTPDNFQSRRPNTSFCFLDIRSPGLGDTAMYLCATSTYSGLNEQFFGPGTRLTVL.

Points on this clonotype: Being one base from a much bigger clone, this may be a read error. The V and J genes are TRBV7-9 and TRBJ1-3; TRBD1 might be the D (6 bases). The CDR3 loop spans 15 amino acids. Germline lookup yields CDR1 SEHNR and CDR2 FQNEAQ (reference sequence). CDR3 in DNA: TGTGCCGGCAGCCCAGTAGGGGGGACTCGGAACACCATATATTTT. Translating gives CAGSPVGGTRNTIYF.

This clonotype was found a few times. The chain uses TRBV27 and TRBJ2-7; no definite D call. Trimming stripped 8 bases from V and 4 bases from J, with 9 bases between. Germline V gene lookup returns CDR1 MNHEY and CDR2 SMNVEV (reference sequence). The CDR3 loop spans 11 amino acids. The CDR3 DNA reads TGTGCCAGCGCTTCCTTTTACGAGCAGTACTTC. It yields the protein CASASFYEQYF.

In its sample, this clonotype was seen many times. The genes are TRBV6-5 and TRBJ1-1; D perhaps matches TRBD1 (6 bases). Germline V gives CDR1 MNHEY, CDR2 SVGAGI. V dropped 6 bases and J dropped 3 bases, with 17 bases sitting between them. The CDR3 loop spans 15 amino acids. CDR3 loop: CASSYRAWGDTEAFF. The DNA for the CDR3 is TGTGCCAGCAGCTACAGGGCGTGGGGGGACACTGAAGCTTTCTTT.

This clonotype was detected ten times or more. The chain is built from TRBV5-6 and TRBJ2-3; TRBD2 matches 7 bases. The CDR3 is 17 residues long. CDR1 SGHDT and CDR2 YYEEEE come from the germline V gene. Trimming cost V 0 bases and J 5 bases; bases outside gene matches: 12. The CDR3 loop is CASSLAQAKREEDTQYF. Here the CDR3 DNA reads TGTGCCAGCAGCTTGGCCCAGGCTAAACGGGAGGAAGATACGCAGTATTTT.

V usage is TRBV6-1 and J usage is TRBJ2-6, with TRBD1 identical over 7 bases. V shed 5 bases, J shed 5 bases, and the junction held 3 bases outside the gene matches. Germline V gene data show CDR1 as MNHNS and CDR2 as SASEGT. This CDR3 comprises 14 residues. DNA of the CDR3: TGTGCCAGCAGTCACAGGGGAAGGGCCAACGTCCTGACTTTC. Translated, it gives CASSHRGRANVLTF.

In regard to this clonotype: A clone one base away is much larger, so this may be a read error. V is TRBV7-9 and J is TRBJ1-2; D unclear. CDR3 size: 13 residues. The germline V gene has CDR1 SEHNR and CDR2 FQNEAQ (reference sequence). CDR3 region: CANSQRANDGYTF. CDR3 sequence (DNA): TGTGCCAACAGCCAGCGGGCGAACGATGGCTACACCTTC.

The chain is built from TRBV9 and TRBJ1-1; TRBD1 might be the D (5 bases). The CDR3 has 16 amino acids. Trimming took 0 bases from V and 0 from J, leaving 12 bases between them. The V gene's germline CDR1 is SGDLS and CDR2 YYNGEE. The CDR3 DNA reads as TGTGCCAGCAGCGTAGGAATAGGGACGGTGAACACTGAAGCTTTCTTT. Its translation is CASSVGIGTVNTEAFF.